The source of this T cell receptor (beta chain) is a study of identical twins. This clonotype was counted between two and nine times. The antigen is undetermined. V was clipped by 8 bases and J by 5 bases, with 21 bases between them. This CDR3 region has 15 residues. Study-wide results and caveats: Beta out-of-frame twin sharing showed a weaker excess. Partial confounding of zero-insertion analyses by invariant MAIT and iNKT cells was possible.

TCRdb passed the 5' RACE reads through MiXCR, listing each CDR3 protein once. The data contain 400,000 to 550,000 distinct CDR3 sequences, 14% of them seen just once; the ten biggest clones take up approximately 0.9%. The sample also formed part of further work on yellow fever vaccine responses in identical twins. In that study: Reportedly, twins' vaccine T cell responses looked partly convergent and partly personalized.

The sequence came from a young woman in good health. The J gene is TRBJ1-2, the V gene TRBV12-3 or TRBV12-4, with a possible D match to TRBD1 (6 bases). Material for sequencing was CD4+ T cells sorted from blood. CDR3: CASVWTGAARYGYTF. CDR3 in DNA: TGTGCCAGCGTCTGGACGGGGGCCGCTAGATATGGCTACACCTTC.